This T cell receptor (beta chain) is from a study of shared clonotypes between healthy human individuals. This CDR3 contains 16 residues. The germline V gene encodes CDR1 MNHEY and CDR2 SVGAGI. Trimming removed 0 bases at V and 3 bases at J, with 11 bases between. For each subset, genomic DNA was distributed in equal portions over several immunoSEQ plates. Produced via immunoSEQ multiplex PCR; TCRdb's table is partial and in-frame only. The repertoire includes roughly 700,000 clones, 74% of them detected once, and over 1.5% sits in the top ten. The TCR comes from a woman younger than 45 in good health. The V call is TRBV6-5, the J call TRBJ2-2; no clear D gene. The sequencing sample was made of memory CD4+ T cells sorted from blood. The subset was: CD45RA-negative fraction. The CDR3 DNA reads TGTGCCAGCAGTTACTCGATGCGGATTCACACCGGGGAGCTGTTTTTT. Protein product: CASSYSMRIHTGELFF.